The 24 T cell receptor beta chains given below trace back to one sample, sequenced in a study of technical replicates of blood from four donors. Profiled with immunoSEQ multiplex PCR; TCRdb holds only in-frame clones, not every one. Of more than 75,000 clones listed, over 90% are singletons. Sequences were obtained from T cells isolated from PBMCs. The receptor source for this set is a human donor in good health.

The chain has TRBV4-2 and TRBJ2-7; unclear D gene. The germline V and J ends were trimmed by 0 bases and 3 bases, with 12 bases remaining between them. CDR1 is LGHNA and CDR2 is YNFKEQ in the germline V gene. The CDR3 consists of 15 residues. The CDR3 coding sequence is TGTGCCAGCAGCCAAGATTATGCAACGGGCTACGAGCAGTACTTC. This encodes CASSQDYATGYEQYF.

The V call is TRBV6-5, the J call TRBJ1-1; TRBD1 might be the D (5 bases). CDR3 size: 12 residues. The germline V and J ends were trimmed by 6 bases and 3 bases, with 8 bases remaining between them. From germline, CDR1 is MNHEY and CDR2 SVGAGI. The CDR3: CASRIGDTEAFF. The CDR3 DNA is TGTGCCAGCAGGATAGGGGACACTGAAGCTTTCTTT.

The gene calls are TRBV9 and TRBJ2-4, with D perhaps matching TRBD1 (6 bases). Looked up from germline, CDR1 is SGDLS and CDR2 is YYNGEE. This CDR3 spans 16 amino acids. V was trimmed by 3 bases and J by 3 bases, leaving 16 bases between them. CDR3 in DNA: TGTGCCAGCAGCGCTCAAACAGGGAATGGCAAAAACATTCAGTACTTC. Its protein product is CASSAQTGNGKNIQYF.

The chain carries TRBV2 and TRBJ2-5, with TRBD1 matching 9 bases. The V and J ends lost 5 bases and 4 bases, in that order; junction bases with no gene match: 8. Per germline, CDR1 SNHLY and CDR2 FYNNEI. This CDR3 is built from 15 residues. CDR3 DNA sequence: TGTGCCAGCAGTTCCACCGGGACAGGGAGAGAGACCCAGTACTTC. Translated: CASSSTGTGRETQYF.

The chain carries TRBV5-8 and TRBJ1-5; no clear D gene. This CDR3 is built from 14 residues. Germline CDR1 is SGHTS and CDR2 is YDEGEE. V was pared by 1 base and J by 7 bases, with 12 bases between. CDR3 residues: CASSLSSPRQPQHF. CDR3 sequence (DNA): TGTGCCAGCAGCTTGTCGAGCCCCAGGCAGCCCCAGCATTTT. Full variable domain (remainder filled in from reference TRBV5-8 and TRBJ1-5): EAGVTQSPTHLIKTRGQQATLRCSPISGHTSVYWYQQALGLGLQFLLWYDEGEERNRGNFPPRFSGRQFPNYSSELNVNALELEDSALYLCASSLSSPRQPQHFGDGTRLSIL.

The chain employs TRBV30 and TRBJ1-2; the D gene is possibly TRBD1 (5 bases). The CDR3 consists of 12 residues. The V end was cut by 7 bases, the J end by 6 bases, with 15 bases between. Per the germline V gene, CDR1 is GTSNPN and CDR2 is SVGIG (reference sequence). The CDR3 DNA follows: TGTGCCTTGCTTCGGGGGGGAGATGGCTACACCTTC. Its translation is CALLRGGDGYTF.

The chain recombines TRBV9 with TRBJ2-7, with 8 nucleotides matching TRBD2. The trim removed 1 base at V and 5 bases at J, leaving 8 bases unmatched. The germline V gene has CDR1 SGDLS and CDR2 YYNGEE. The CDR3 extends over 15 amino acids. The CDR3 DNA reads as TGTGCCAGCAGCGTAAGCGGGAGATATGCTAACGAGCAGTACTTC. Amino acid sequence: CASSVSGRYANEQYF.

The chain is built from TRBV5-1 and TRBJ1-2, with TRBD1 identical over 9 bases. The CDR3 runs 14 residues. The germline gives CDR1 SGHRS, CDR2 YFSETQ. The trim removed 0 bases at V and 8 bases at J, leaving 5 bases unmatched. The CDR3 sequence: CASSLGDRVEGYTF. CDR3 nucleotides: TGCGCCAGCAGCTTGGGGGACAGGGTCGAGGGCTACACCTTC.

V is TRBV5-6 and J is TRBJ2-7, with TRBD1 matching over 7 bases. The CDR3 consists of 13 residues. V lost 6 bases and J lost 3; bases outside the gene matches: 6. Germline values: CDR1 SGHDT, CDR2 YYEEEE. CDR3 bases: TGTGCCAGCACCGGGACAGTAGTCTACGAGCAGTACTTC. Translated: CASTGTVVYEQYF.

V gene TRBV18 combines with J gene TRBJ1-1; TRBD1 matches 11 bases. V was clipped by 1 base and J by 4 bases; unmatched bases: 5. CDR3 size: 16 residues. From germline, CDR1 is KGHSH and CDR2 LQKENI. CDR3 sequence (DNA): TGTGCCAGCTCACCACGGGACAGGGGGGTTTTCACTGAAGCTTTCTTT. It codes for CASSPRDRGVFTEAFF.

The chain uses TRBV18 and TRBJ2-1; TRBD1 agrees at 7 bases. CDR1 and CDR2 from the germline V gene are KGHSH and LQKENI. V lost 2 bases to trimming and J lost 7 bases; unmatched junction nucleotides: 5. CDR3 size: 14 residues. CDR3 loop: CASSPGQELNEQFF. The DNA of the CDR3 is TGTGCCAGCTCACCAGGACAGGAGCTTAATGAGCAGTTCTTC.

This chain connects TRBV7-9 to TRBJ1-5; D is possibly TRBD1 (5 bases). Trimming took off 2 bases at V and 2 bases at J, with 10 bases between the two ends. The CDR3 is made up of 15 amino acids. CDR1 and CDR2 (germline): SEHNR, FQNEAQ (reference sequence). The CDR3 bases are TGTGCCAGCAGCTTACAGGGTATGGGCAATCAGCCCCAGCATTTT. It translates to CASSLQGMGNQPQHF.

The chain has TRBV7-9 and TRBJ2-1; D is ambiguous. Germline CDR1 SEHNR, CDR2 FQNEAQ (reference sequence). Trimming removed 3 bases from V and 3 bases from J, with 15 bases in between. This CDR3 comprises 16 residues. Here the CDR3 DNA reads TGTGCCAGCAGCTTCCATGTGGCAAATTTCTACAATGAGCAGTTCTTC. It encodes CASSFHVANFYNEQFF.

The V call is TRBV28, the J call TRBJ2-1; 11 bases match TRBD1. CDR1 is MDHEN, CDR2 SYDVKM, per germline. The ends lost 8 bases at V and 6 bases at J; junction bases unmatched: 12. The CDR3 extends over 16 amino acids. For the CDR3, the DNA is TGTGCCAGCCGCGTCGCTTCCGGGACAGGGGGCAATGAGCAGTTCTTC. Its translation: CASRVASGTGGNEQFF.

The chain links TRBV19 to TRBJ2-7; TRBD2 might be the D (6 bases). The V gene's germline CDR1 is LNHDA and CDR2 SQIVND (reference sequence). CDR3 length: 15 amino acids. V lost 2 bases and J 2 bases, leaving 13 bases between the germline ends. The CDR3: CASSIPAGRTYEQYF. CDR3 DNA sequence: TGTGCCAGTAGTATACCAGCGGGTAGGACCTACGAGCAGTACTTC.

The chain uses TRBV29-1 and TRBJ1-1; D is uncertain. Trimming took off 3 bases at V and 4 bases at J, with 15 bases between the two ends. The V gene's germline CDR1 is SQVTM and CDR2 ANQGSEA. The CDR3 runs 14 residues. This CDR3 reads CSVDPGRTVTEAFF. In DNA, the CDR3 is TGCAGCGTTGACCCCGGGAGGACCGTCACTGAAGCTTTCTTT.

The chain has TRBV7-8 and TRBJ1-4, with D uncertain. CDR1 and CDR2 (germline): SGHVS, FQNEAQ. The CDR3 contains 15 residues. The ends were cut back, 5 bases at V and 4 bases at J, with 14 bases in the middle. The CDR3 region has the DNA TGTGCCAGCAGCCTAGAGCCGGGGTTTAATGAAAAACTGTTTTTT. Encoded protein: CASSLEPGFNEKLFF.

The chain combines TRBV11-3 with TRBJ2-2, with 15 positions matching TRBD2. V was clipped by 5 bases and J by 4 bases; unmatched bases: 11. Germline V gives CDR1 SGHNT, CDR2 YENEEA. The CDR3 loop spans 19 amino acids. In DNA form, the CDR3 reads TGTGCCAGCAGCCTACGGACTAGCGGGAGGGCCGGTATCACCGGGGAGCTGTTTTTT. It codes for CASSLRTSGRAGITGELFF.

The chain employs TRBV7-3 and TRBJ1-1, with 9 bases identical to TRBD1. CDR1 is SGHTA and CDR2 is FQGTGA in the germline V gene. The V gene end was trimmed by 4 bases and the J gene end by 6 bases; junction bases not matched to a gene: 9. This CDR3 is built from 15 residues. Here the CDR3 DNA reads TGTGCCAGCAGCTCAGGGCAACAGGGGGCGTCTGAAGCTTTCTTT. Protein sequence: CASSSGQQGASEAFF.

Here the CDR3 DNA reads TGTGCCAGTAGTGGACAGGCTAGCAATCAGCCCCAGCATTTT. Its protein product is CASSGQASNQPQHF. V usage is TRBV19 and J usage is TRBJ1-5; 7 nucleotides line up with TRBD1. This CDR3 has 14 residues. The V gene's germline CDR1 is LNHDA and CDR2 SQIVND (reference sequence). The junction had 1 base not matched to a gene; V was cut back by 5 bases and J by 0 bases. Variable domain in full (rest from reference TRBV19 and TRBJ1-5): DGGITQSPKYLFRKEGQNVTLSCEQNLNHDAMYWYRQDPGQGLRLIYYSQIVNDFQKGDIAEGYSVSREKKESFPLTVTSAQKNPTAFYLCASSGQASNQPQHFGDGTRLSIL.

The genes are TRBV28 and TRBJ2-5; 9 bases fit TRBD2. After removal of 4 bases from V and 4 bases from J, the junction contained 1 base not matched to a gene. Germline V gene data show CDR1 as MDHEN and CDR2 as SYDVKM. This CDR3 has 13 residues. CDR3 coding DNA: TGTGCCAGCAGTTATAGCGGGAGAGAGACCCAGTACTTC. It yields the protein CASSYSGRETQYF.

The genes are TRBV27 and TRBJ1-2; TRBD1 matches at 10 bases. Germline CDR1 MNHEY, CDR2 SMNVEV (reference sequence). The CDR3 covers 15 residues. The trim removed 4 bases at V and 8 bases at J, leaving 10 bases unmatched. CDR3 sequence reads: CASSWFNGTGVGYTF. For the CDR3, the DNA is TGTGCCAGCAGTTGGTTTAACGGGACAGGGGTCGGCTACACCTTC.

The chain recombines TRBV4-2 with TRBJ1-5, with 7 bases that match TRBD1. Germline V gives CDR1 LGHNA, CDR2 YNFKEQ. The junction had 9 bases not matched to a gene; V was cut back by 0 bases and J by 7 bases. This CDR3 is built from 16 residues. DNA of the CDR3: TGTGCCAGCAGCCAAGAGGAGGGGGCCGAGAGACAGCCCCAGCATTTT. Amino acids: CASSQEEGAERQPQHF.

The rearrangement links TRBV5-1 to TRBJ2-2, with D perhaps TRBD2 (5 bases). The germline V gene has CDR1 SGHRS and CDR2 YFSETQ. The ends were cut back, 0 bases at V and 6 bases at J, with 12 bases in the middle. The CDR3 sequence is 15 residues long. The CDR3 DNA reads TGCGCCAGCAGCTTGGTAGGGTTGGGAGCCGGGGAGCTGTTTTTT. This encodes CASSLVGLGAGELFF. The whole variable domain, remainder taken from reference TRBV5-1 and TRBJ2-2, is KAGVTQTPRYLIKTRGQQVTLSCSPISGHRSVSWYQQTPGQGLQFLFEYFSETQRNKGNFPGRFSGRQFSNSRSEMNVSTLELGDSALYLCASSLVGLGAGELFFGEGSRLTVL.